The 27 T cell receptor beta chains reported below all come from one sample, sequenced in a study of response to subunit inactivated influenza vaccine. TCRdb reanalysed the RT-PCR reads using MiXCR and keeps one entry per CDR3 protein. Of more than 450,000 distinct CDR3 sequences listed, around 8% are singletons. The sample consisted of PBMCs from blood, taken around 2 years after vaccination. All receptors derive from a man aged 50 to 69 who received an inactivated influenza vaccine.

The chain couples TRBV6-1 to TRBJ1-1; D possibly corresponds to TRBD1 (5 bases). The CDR3 runs to 14 residues. Germline V gene lookup returns CDR1 MNHNS and CDR2 SASEGT. Trimming removed 6 bases from V and 4 bases from J, with 15 bases in between. The DNA for the CDR3 is TGTGCCAGCAGACGCGACGGGAGGGGCACTGAAGCTTTCTTT. It specifies CASRRDGRGTEAFF.

This clonotype was counted ten times or more. The genes are TRBV12-3 or TRBV12-4 and TRBJ1-4; no clear D. Trimming pared 3 bases from V and 8 bases from J, leaving 10 bases between. The CDR3 is 13 residues long. CDR3 residues: CASSLTGREKLFF. The CDR3, as DNA: TGTGCCAGCAGTTTGACGGGGAGGGAAAAACTGTTTTTT.

The chain combines TRBV4-2 with TRBJ2-7, with D maybe TRBD2 (6 bases). The CDR3 consists of 17 residues. The ends were cut back, 3 bases at V and 0 bases at J, with 18 bases in the middle. Germline V CDR1 and CDR2: LGHNA, YNFKEQ. The CDR3 region has the DNA TGTGCCAGCAGCCAGACCCACGGGACTCAAAGCTCCTACGAGCAGTACTTC. It is translated as CASSQTHGTQSSYEQYF.

The chain employs TRBV27 and TRBJ2-7, with TRBD1 as a possible D gene (7 bases). V shed 0 bases and J shed 1 base, with 16 bases lying between them. Germline V gives CDR1 MNHEY, CDR2 SMNVEV (reference sequence). The CDR3 has 17 amino acids. The DNA for the CDR3 is TGTGCCAGCAGTTTATCTTATCGGCCAGGGGGGTCCTACGAGCAGTACTTC. This sequence encodes CASSLSYRPGGSYEQYF.

The chain combines TRBV12-3 or TRBV12-4 with TRBJ1-6; D is undetermined. There are 13 residues in the CDR3. Trimming pared 4 bases from V and 9 bases from J, leaving 10 bases between. CDR3 nucleotide sequence: TGTGCCAGCAGTTCACGTCAAGGTTCACCCCTCCACTTT. Translating it yields CASSSRQGSPLHF.

This clonotype was seen many times. The chain has TRBV11-2 and TRBJ2-1, with no clear D. Germline V lookup: CDR1 SGHAT, CDR2 FQNNGV. The CDR3 length is 11 residues. Trimming cost V 2 bases and J 9 bases, with 5 bases left between them. CDR3 sequence reads: CASSLYAEQFF. The CDR3 DNA is TGTGCCAGCAGCTTATATGCTGAGCAGTTCTTC.

This clonotype was observed at least ten times. The rearrangement joins TRBV25-1 to TRBJ2-7, with 11 bases identical to TRBD2. CDR1 is MGHDK, CDR2 SYGVNS, per germline. This CDR3 is built from 16 residues. The J segment lost 7 bases and the V segment lost 4 bases, leaving 12 bases of the junction unmatched. In nucleotides, the CDR3 is TGTGCCAGCAGTGGCCGAGGGACTAGCGGCTCTAGGGAGCAGTACTTC. Its protein is CASSGRGTSGSREQYF.

This clonotype showed up just a few times. The V call is TRBV6-5, the J call TRBJ1-4; D not certain. V was shortened by 6 bases and J by 9 bases, with 8 bases between the two germline ends. Per the germline V gene, CDR1 is MNHEY and CDR2 is SVGAGI. The CDR3 sequence is 11 residues long. The CDR3 coding sequence is TGTGCCAGCAGAGACCGGCAAAAACTGTTTTTT. As protein: CASRDRQKLFF.

This clonotype was counted only a few times. This rearrangement joins TRBV12-3 or TRBV12-4 to TRBJ1-6; D uncertain. V was trimmed by 2 bases and J by 7 bases, leaving 9 bases between them. CDR3 size: 14 residues. CDR3 nucleotides: TGTGCCAGCAGTTTACGGTCCGCAAATTCACCCCTCCACTTT. Translating it yields CASSLRSANSPLHF.

The chain links TRBV5-6 to TRBJ1-2; 8 bases are a match to TRBD1. V was pared by 4 bases and J by 4 bases, with 6 bases of the junction left unmatched. The CDR3 covers 14 residues. Germline loops: CDR1 SGHDT, CDR2 YYEEEE. CDR3 in DNA: TGTGCCAGCAGCGAGACAGGGGCGGGCTATGGCTACACCTTC. Amino acids: CASSETGAGYGYTF.

This clonotype was observed a few times. The rearrangement joins TRBV18 to TRBJ2-3; D gene uncertain. The germline V and J ends were trimmed by 0 bases and 5 bases, with 6 bases remaining between them. Germline values: CDR1 KGHSH, CDR2 LQKENI. The CDR3 has 13 amino acids. CDR3 amino acids: CASSPPDGDTQYF. The CDR3 bases are TGTGCCAGCTCACCACCGGACGGAGATACGCAGTATTTT.

The DNA of the CDR3 is TGCGCCAGCAGCGAGGGCCTGGGACAAATAAGCTATGGCTACACCTTC. This translates into CASSEGLGQISYGYTF. V and J are TRBV5-1 and TRBJ1-2; TRBD1 is a possible D gene (6 bases). The CDR3 is 16 amino acids. V shed 4 bases and J shed 4 bases, with 20 bases lying between them. Germline CDR1 is SGHRS and CDR2 is YFSETQ.

V is TRBV9 and J is TRBJ1-2; D possibly corresponds to TRBD1 (6 bases). Trimming shortened V by 4 bases and J by 3 bases, and 16 bases separated the two germline ends. This CDR3 has 15 residues. The germline CDR1 and CDR2 sequences are SGDLS and YYNGEE. The CDR3 region is CASSPTGQSYYGYTF. In DNA form, the CDR3 reads TGTGCCAGCAGCCCGACCGGACAGAGCTACTATGGCTACACCTTC.

The chain employs TRBV18 and TRBJ2-1, with 9 bases aligning to TRBD2. Germline assignment: CDR1 KGHSH and CDR2 LQKENI. CDR3 length: 16 amino acids. Losses at the gene ends were 4 bases for V and 4 bases for J; bases not matched to a gene: 8. CDR3 amino acids: CASSREFSGSYNEQFF. The CDR3, as DNA: TGTGCCAGCTCACGAGAATTTAGCGGGAGTTACAATGAGCAGTTCTTC.

This clonotype was seen ten or more times. This chain links TRBV20-1 with TRBJ2-2; no clear D. Germline V gene lookup returns CDR1 DFQATT and CDR2 SNEGSKA (reference sequence). The CDR3 length is 14 residues. Trimming stripped 4 bases from V and 4 bases from J, with 13 bases between. The CDR3 DNA is TGCAGTGCTAAGTCCGTGGGCGGCACCGGGGAGCTGTTTTTT. This codes for CSAKSVGGTGELFF.

This clonotype was seen a few times. This chain links TRBV7-2 with TRBJ2-5, with D perhaps TRBD1 or TRBD2 (6 bases each). Trimming left V 3 bases short and J 2 bases short, with 16 bases between. The CDR3 sequence is 16 residues long. Germline-derived CDR1 and CDR2 are SGHTA and FQGNSA. CDR3: CASSLFWRGGQETQYF. CDR3 sequence (DNA): TGTGCCAGCAGCTTGTTCTGGAGAGGGGGGCAAGAGACCCAGTACTTC. The full variable domain, with the rest looked up from reference TRBV7-2 and TRBJ2-5, is GAGVSQSPSNKVTEKGKDVELRCDPISGHTALYWYRQSLGQGLEFLIYFQGNSAPDKSGLPSDRFSAERTGGSVSTLTIQRTQQEDSAVYLCASSLFWRGGQETQYFGPGTRLLVL.

Notes on this clonotype: This could be a read error, since a much larger clone is one nucleotide away. The chain couples TRBV7-2 to TRBJ2-7, with D possibly TRBD1 on 5 matching bases. The CDR3 totals 14 residues. Trimming stripped 3 bases from V and 5 bases from J, with 14 bases between. CDR1 is SGHTA and CDR2 is FQGNSA in the germline V gene. In DNA, the CDR3 is TGTGCCAGCAGCTTTCGACAGAGGCCAAACGAGCAGTACTTC. This codes for CASSFRQRPNEQYF.

This clonotype was seen repeatedly, ten times or more. This rearrangement joins TRBV9 to TRBJ2-5; D is unresolved. The length of the CDR3 is 11 residues. CDR1 and CDR2 from the germline V gene are SGDLS and YYNGEE. V was pared by 0 bases and J by 7 bases, with 4 bases between. The CDR3 sequence: CASSVGGTQYF. CDR3 sequence (DNA): TGTGCCAGCAGCGTAGGGGGGACCCAGTACTTC.

This clonotype appeared many times. The rearrangement uses TRBV24-1 and TRBJ1-1; D may be TRBD1 (5 bases). Trimming removed 2 bases from V and 5 bases from J, with 14 bases in between. Germline-derived CDR1 and CDR2 are KGHDR and SFDVKD. The length of the CDR3 is 15 residues. CDR3 sequence (DNA): TGTGCCACCAGTGATTCTAAGACCGGGGGGACTGAAGCTTTCTTT. This gives the protein CATSDSKTGGTEAFF.

This clonotype was detected a few times. The genes are TRBV20-1 and TRBJ1-5; no clear D. CDR1 DFQATT and CDR2 SNEGSKA come from the germline V gene (reference sequence). V lost 0 bases, J lost 2 bases, and 11 bases lay in between. The CDR3 runs 15 residues. CDR3 sequence (DNA): TGCAGTGCTAGAGATTGGCGAGCGGGCAATCAGCCCCAGCATTTT. Amino acid sequence: CSARDWRAGNQPQHF.

In its sample, this clonotype was seen many times. The rearrangement uses TRBV4-1 and TRBJ2-5; D might be TRBD1 (5 bases). The ends were cut back, 3 bases at V and 5 bases at J, with 16 bases in the middle. The length of the CDR3 is 15 residues. CDR1 is MGHRA and CDR2 is YSYEKL in the germline V gene. CDR3 nucleotides: TGCGCCAGCAGCCACCTCAGGGCGGCGGTGGAGACCCAGTACTTC. Translated, it gives CASSHLRAAVETQYF.

V usage is TRBV20-1 and J usage is TRBJ2-3, with a tentative D call TRBD2 (5 bases). CDR3 length: 14 residues. V lost 3 bases and J 0 bases, leaving 10 bases between the germline ends. Germline loops: CDR1 DFQATT, CDR2 SNEGSKA (reference sequence). The chain's CDR3 is CSASGETSTDTQYF. In nucleotides, the CDR3 is TGCAGTGCTAGCGGGGAGACTAGCACAGATACGCAGTATTTT.

This chain joins TRBV5-1 and TRBJ2-1; possibly TRBD1 or TRBD2 for D (5 bases each). The germline V gene has CDR1 SGHRS and CDR2 YFSETQ. V gave up 2 bases and J gave up 6 bases, with 15 bases separating them. The length of the CDR3 is 15 residues. The DNA for the CDR3 is TGCGCCAGCAGCTTCCTGGGGGAGAGAGGCAATGAGCAGTTCTTC. This sequence encodes CASSFLGERGNEQFF.

This clonotype has a count of ten or more. This rearrangement joins TRBV12-3 or TRBV12-4 to TRBJ2-5; 8 nucleotides align to TRBD1. J gave up 7 bases and V 2 bases, and 9 bases lay outside the gene matches. The CDR3 totals 15 residues. The CDR3 coding sequence is TGTGCCAGCAGTTTATCCGCAGGGGGCGCGGGGACCCAGTACTTC. Translation: CASSLSAGGAGTQYF.

This clonotype was observed at least ten times. The chain combines TRBV12-3 or TRBV12-4 with TRBJ1-2; D is unclear. V lost 3 bases, J lost 4 bases, and 12 bases lay in between. The CDR3 length is 14 residues. The CDR3 region has the DNA TGTGCCAGCAGTTTTTCGGGGTTTGGCTATGGCTACACCTTC. Residues: CASSFSGFGYGYTF.

This clonotype was detected a few times. Here the CDR3 DNA reads TGTGCCAGCAGTGAATATGATAGATGGAGCGGCCCTTACAATGAGCAGTTCTTC. This codes for CASSEYDRWSGPYNEQFF. The chain links TRBV25-1 to TRBJ2-1, with a possible D match to TRBD2 (5 bases). This CDR3 comprises 18 residues. Trimming left V 0 bases short and J 4 bases short, with 19 bases between. CDR1 and CDR2 from the germline V gene are MGHDK and SYGVNS.

This clonotype was recorded at least ten times. This chain joins TRBV12-3 or TRBV12-4 and TRBJ2-3; D could derive from TRBD1 or TRBD2 (5 bases each). The ends were cut back, 6 bases at V and 0 bases at J, with 22 bases in the middle. The CDR3 consists of 18 residues. CDR3 in DNA: TGTGCCAGCAGCTGGATAGGGGACCGTCGTTCTAGCACAGATACGCAGTATTTT. It encodes CASSWIGDRRSSTDTQYF.